This T cell receptor (beta chain) appears in the sequencing data of a study of blood T cell repertoires in COVID-19. Some clones are missing from TCRdb's copy, which holds only in-frame ones; the method was immunoSEQ multiplex PCR. The sample holds some 340,000 clones, roughly 80% seen once. The receptor was derived from a woman between 45 and 65 years old who had recovered from COVID-19. The sequenced sample was PBMCs or T cells enriched from blood (not recorded which).

CDR3 in DNA: TGTGCCAGCAGACAATCCGGGACAGGGGATAGCAATCAGCCCCAGCATTTT. It is translated as CASRQSGTGDSNQPQHF. This sequence joins TRBV3-1 (or the pseudogene TRBV3-2) and TRBJ1-5, with 10 bases that match TRBD1. The CDR3 is 17 residues long. V dropped 6 bases and J dropped 0; count of bases not matched to a gene: 8. CDR1 and CDR2 (germline): LGHDT, YNNKEL (reference sequence).